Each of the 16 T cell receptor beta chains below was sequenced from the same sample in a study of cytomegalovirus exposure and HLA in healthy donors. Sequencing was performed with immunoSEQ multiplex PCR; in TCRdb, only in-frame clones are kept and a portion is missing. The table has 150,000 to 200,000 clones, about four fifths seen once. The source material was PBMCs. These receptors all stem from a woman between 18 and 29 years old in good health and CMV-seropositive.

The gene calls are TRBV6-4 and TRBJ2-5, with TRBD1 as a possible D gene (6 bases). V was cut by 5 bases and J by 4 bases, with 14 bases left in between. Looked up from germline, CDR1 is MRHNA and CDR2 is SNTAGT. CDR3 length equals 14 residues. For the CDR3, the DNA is TGTGCCAGCAGTCCTACAGGGATGGCAGAGACCCAGTACTTC. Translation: CASSPTGMAETQYF.

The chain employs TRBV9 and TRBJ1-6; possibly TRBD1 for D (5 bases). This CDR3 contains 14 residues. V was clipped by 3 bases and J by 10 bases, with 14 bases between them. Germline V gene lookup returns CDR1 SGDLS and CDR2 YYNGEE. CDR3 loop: CASSEGRAGSPLHF. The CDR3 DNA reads TGTGCCAGCAGCGAGGGGAGGGCAGGCTCACCCCTCCACTTT.

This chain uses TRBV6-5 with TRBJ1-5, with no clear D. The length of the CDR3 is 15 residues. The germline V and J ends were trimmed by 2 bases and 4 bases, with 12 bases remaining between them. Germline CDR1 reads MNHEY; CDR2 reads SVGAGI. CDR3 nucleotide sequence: TGTGCCAGCAGTTACCCCCAAAGCGGTAATCAGCCCCAGCATTTT. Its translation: CASSYPQSGNQPQHF.

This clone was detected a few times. CDR3 amino acids: CASAPGGGSYEQYF. The CDR3 DNA reads as TGTGCCTCGGCACCCGGCGGCGGTTCCTACGAGCAGTACTTC. The genes are TRBV19 and TRBJ2-7; no clear D gene. The CDR3 runs 14 residues. V lost 11 bases and J 1 base, leaving 18 bases between the germline ends. Germline CDR1 is LNHDA and CDR2 is SQIVND (reference sequence).

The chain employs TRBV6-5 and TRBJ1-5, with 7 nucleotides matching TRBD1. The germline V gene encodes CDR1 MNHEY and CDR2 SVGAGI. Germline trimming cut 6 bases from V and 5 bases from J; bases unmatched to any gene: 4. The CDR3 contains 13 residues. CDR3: CASRDTGDQPQHF. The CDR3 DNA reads TGTGCCAGCAGGGACACAGGGGATCAGCCCCAGCATTTT.

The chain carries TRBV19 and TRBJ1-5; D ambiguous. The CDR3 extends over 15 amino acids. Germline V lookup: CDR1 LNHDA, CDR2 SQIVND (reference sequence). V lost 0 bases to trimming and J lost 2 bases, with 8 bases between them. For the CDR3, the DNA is TGTGCCAGTAGTATAGACGGCGGGGGCAATCAGCCCCAGCATTTT. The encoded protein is CASSIDGGGNQPQHF. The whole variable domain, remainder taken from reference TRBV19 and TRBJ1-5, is DGGITQSPKYLFRKEGQNVTLSCEQNLNHDAMYWYRQDPGQGLRLIYYSQIVNDFQKGDIAEGYSVSREKKESFPLTVTSAQKNPTAFYLCASSIDGGGNQPQHFGDGTRLSIL.

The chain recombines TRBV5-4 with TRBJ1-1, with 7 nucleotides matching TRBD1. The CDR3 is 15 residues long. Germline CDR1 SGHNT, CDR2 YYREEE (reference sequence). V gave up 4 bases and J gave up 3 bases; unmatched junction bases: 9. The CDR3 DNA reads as TGTGCCAGCAGCCCAGATCCAACAGGGGACACTGAAGCTTTCTTT. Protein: CASSPDPTGDTEAFF. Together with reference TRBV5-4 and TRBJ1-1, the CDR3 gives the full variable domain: ETGVTQSPTHLIKTRGQQVTLRCSSQSGHNTVSWYQQALGQGPQFIFQYYREEENGRGNFPPRFSGLQFPNYSSELNVNALELDDSALYLCASSPDPTGDTEAFFGQGTRLTVV.

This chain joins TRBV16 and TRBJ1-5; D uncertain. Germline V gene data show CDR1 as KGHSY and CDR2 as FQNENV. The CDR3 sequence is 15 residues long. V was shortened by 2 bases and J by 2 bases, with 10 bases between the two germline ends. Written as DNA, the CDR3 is TGTGCCAGCAGCCAAGGTCGGGAGGGCAATCAGCCCCAGCATTTT. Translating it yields CASSQGREGNQPQHF.

The CDR3 protein is CASSVSGPPTDTQYF. The CDR3 DNA sequence: TGTGCCAGCAGCGTTAGCGGACCCCCCACAGATACGCAGTATTTT. The chain links TRBV9 to TRBJ2-3; D is possibly TRBD2 (6 bases). Looked up from germline, CDR1 is SGDLS and CDR2 is YYNGEE. CDR3 length: 15 amino acids. The V and J ends lost 2 bases and 2 bases respectively, with 12 bases between them.

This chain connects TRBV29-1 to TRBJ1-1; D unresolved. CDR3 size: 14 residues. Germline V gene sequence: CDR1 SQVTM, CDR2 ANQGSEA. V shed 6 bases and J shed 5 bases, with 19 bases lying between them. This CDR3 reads CSVKNTERRTEAFF. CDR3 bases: TGCAGCGTGAAAAATACCGAGAGGAGGACTGAAGCTTTCTTT.

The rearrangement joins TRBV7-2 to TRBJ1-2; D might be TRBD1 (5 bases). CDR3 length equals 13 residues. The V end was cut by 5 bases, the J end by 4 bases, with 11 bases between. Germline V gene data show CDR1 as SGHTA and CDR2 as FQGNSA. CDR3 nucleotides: TGTGCCAGCAGCCACGGGACTTCCTATGGCTACACCTTC. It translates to CASSHGTSYGYTF.

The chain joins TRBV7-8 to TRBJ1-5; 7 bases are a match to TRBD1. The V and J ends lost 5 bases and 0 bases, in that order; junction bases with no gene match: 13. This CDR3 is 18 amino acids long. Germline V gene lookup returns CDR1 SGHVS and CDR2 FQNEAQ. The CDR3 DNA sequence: TGTGCCAGCAGCCTCTCCCCCACAGGGGCGGATAGCAATCAGCCCCAGCATTTT. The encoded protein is CASSLSPTGADSNQPQHF. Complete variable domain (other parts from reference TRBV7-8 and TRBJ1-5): GAGVSQSPRYKVAKRGQDVALRCDPISGHVSLFWYQQALGQGPEFLTYFQNEAQLDKSGLPSDRFFAERPEGSVSTLKIQRTQQEDSAVYLCASSLSPTGADSNQPQHFGDGTRLSIL.

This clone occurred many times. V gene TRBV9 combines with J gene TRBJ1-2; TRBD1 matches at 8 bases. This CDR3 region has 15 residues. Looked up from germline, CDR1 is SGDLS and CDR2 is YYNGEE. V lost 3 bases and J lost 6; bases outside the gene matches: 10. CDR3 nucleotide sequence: TGTGCCAGCAGCGCCCGCGGCAGGGGGCAAGATGGCTACACCTTC. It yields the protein CASSARGRGQDGYTF.

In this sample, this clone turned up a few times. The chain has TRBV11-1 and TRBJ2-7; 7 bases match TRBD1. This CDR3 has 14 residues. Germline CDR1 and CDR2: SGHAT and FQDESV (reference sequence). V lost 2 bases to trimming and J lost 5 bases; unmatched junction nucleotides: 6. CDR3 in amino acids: CASSLIDRVHEQYF. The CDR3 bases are TGTGCCAGCAGCTTAATCGACAGGGTCCACGAGCAGTACTTC.

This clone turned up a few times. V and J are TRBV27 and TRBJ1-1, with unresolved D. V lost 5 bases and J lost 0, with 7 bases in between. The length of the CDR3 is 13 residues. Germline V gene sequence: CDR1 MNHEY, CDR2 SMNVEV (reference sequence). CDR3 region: CASSLLLNTEAFF. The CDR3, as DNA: TGTGCCAGCAGTCTACTTCTGAACACTGAAGCTTTCTTT.

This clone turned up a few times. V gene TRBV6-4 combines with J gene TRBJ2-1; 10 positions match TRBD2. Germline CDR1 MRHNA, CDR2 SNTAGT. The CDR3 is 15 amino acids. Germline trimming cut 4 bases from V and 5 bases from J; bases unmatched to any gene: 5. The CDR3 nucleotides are TGTGCCAGCAGTGTCGCTAGCGGGGGCCACAATGAGCAGTTCTTC. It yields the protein CASSVASGGHNEQFF.